The next 20 T cell receptor beta chains were all read from a single sample in a study of blood T cell repertoires in COVID-19. This table comes from immunoSEQ multiplex PCR, and its TCRdb copy is limited to in-frame clones, with some not included. The table has about 250,000 clones, 86% seen once. The sample comprised peripheral blood. These receptors all come from a woman older than 75 with COVID-19, enrolled during active disease.

This CDR3 reads CASRPTGDYGYTF. The CDR3 DNA reads TGTGCCAGCAGACCCACAGGGGACTATGGCTACACCTTC. The rearrangement links TRBV12-3 or TRBV12-4 to TRBJ1-2; 7 bases fit TRBD1. Trimming took 6 bases from V and 3 from J; bases not matched to a gene: 4. The CDR3 runs to 13 residues.

This clone has a handful of counts. The rearrangement joins TRBV14 to TRBJ1-6; D gene ambiguous. This CDR3 spans 13 amino acids. Trimming removed 0 bases from V and 8 bases from J, with 5 bases in between. Per the germline V gene, CDR1 is SGHDN and CDR2 is FVKESK. The CDR3 nucleotides read TGTGCCAGCAGCCAAGATCAGTATTCACCCCTCCACTTT. Its protein is CASSQDQYSPLHF. The entire variable domain, with the rest obtained from reference TRBV14 and TRBJ1-6, is as follows: EAGVTQFPSHSVIEKGQTVTLRCDPISGHDNLYWYRRVMGKEIKFLLHFVKESKQDESGMPNNRFLAERTGGTYSTLKVQPAELEDSGVYFCASSQDQYSPLHFGNGTRLTVT.

The chain combines TRBV9 with TRBJ2-7, with 11 positions matching TRBD2. Trimming removed 2 bases from V and 6 bases from J; junction bases left unmatched: 7. The CDR3 has 15 residues. CDR1 and CDR2 from the germline V gene are SGDLS and YYNGEE. CDR3 bases: TGTGCCAGCAGCGTCGTTTTAGCGGGGGGGCTCGAGCAGTACTTC. Amino acids: CASSVVLAGGLEQYF.

The chain carries TRBV7-9 and TRBJ1-1; D is uncertain. CDR1 SEHNR and CDR2 FQNEAQ come from the germline V gene (reference sequence). The CDR3 extends over 13 amino acids. V lost 5 bases and J 7 bases, leaving 14 bases between the germline ends. CDR3 amino acids: CASSPRSHFEAFF. CDR3 nucleotide sequence: TGTGCCAGCAGCCCACGGTCCCACTTTGAAGCTTTCTTT.

J is TRBJ2-4 and V is TRBV24-1; 10 nucleotides match TRBD1. The CDR3 runs to 19 residues. The trim removed 2 bases at V and 6 bases at J, leaving 15 bases unmatched. Looked up from germline, CDR1 is KGHDR and CDR2 is SFDVKD. As DNA, the CDR3 is TGTGCCACCAGTGATTCACCCGGGACAGGGGCAGATTTTAGAAACATTCAGTACTTC. Protein product: CATSDSPGTGADFRNIQYF.

The CDR3 region is CASSPFQGGTDTQYF. As DNA, the CDR3 is TGTGCCAGCAGCCCCTTCCAAGGGGGCACAGATACGCAGTATTTT. The rearrangement joins TRBV9 to TRBJ2-3, with D possibly being TRBD1 (5 bases). Trimming removed 4 bases at V and 1 base at J, with 13 bases between. The CDR3 is made up of 15 amino acids. Germline assignment: CDR1 SGDLS and CDR2 YYNGEE.

The sample holds many counts of this clone. This same CDR3 is encoded by further DNA sequences in the sample. The gene calls are TRBV5-1 and TRBJ1-2; 8 nucleotides align to TRBD1. The CDR3 consists of 14 residues. V trimming: 4 bases; J trimming: 8 bases; junction bases outside the gene matches: 10. The germline V gene has CDR1 SGHRS and CDR2 YFSETQ. CDR3 nucleotide sequence: TGCGCCAGCAGCCCAGGGGGCTCGCTTATCGGCTACACCTTC. Translating it yields CASSPGGSLIGYTF.

This clone has more than one count but fewer than ten. V and J are TRBV19 and TRBJ1-1; D may be TRBD1 (5 bases). Between the trimmed V and J ends, which lost 9 bases and 8 bases, there was a span of 13 bases. Per germline, CDR1 LNHDA and CDR2 SQIVND (reference sequence). This CDR3 has 11 residues. The CDR3 spells CASTGTSEAFF. CDR3 sequence (DNA): TGTGCCAGCACAGGTACTAGCGAAGCTTTCTTT.

In this sample, this clone turned up once. The genes are TRBV29-1 and TRBJ2-3; 7 nucleotides match TRBD2. The CDR3 extends over 15 amino acids. Trimming at V came to 7 bases and at J to 2 bases, leaving 12 bases not matched to a gene. The germline V gene encodes CDR1 SQVTM and CDR2 ANQGSEA. The CDR3 reads CSDLGGGGSTDTQYF. CDR3 DNA sequence: TGCAGCGACTTAGGTGGCGGGGGATCCACAGATACGCAGTATTTT.

V is TRBV14 and J is TRBJ1-2; D gene uncertain. The CDR3 runs to 13 residues. In germline, CDR1 is SGHDN, CDR2 FVKESK. Trimming stripped 2 bases from V and 8 bases from J, with 12 bases between. For the CDR3, the DNA is TGTGCCAGCAGCCAACCGGGTTCGAGAGGCTACACCTTC. Its translation: CASSQPGSRGYTF.

This clone came up once. The chain uses TRBV6-6 and TRBJ2-2; a weak D match, TRBD2 (5 bases). The germline CDR1 and CDR2 sequences are MNHNY and SVGAGI (reference sequence). Trimming left V 6 bases short and J 4 bases short, with 12 bases between. The CDR3 runs 14 residues. The CDR3 sequence: CASRLRERTGELFF. CDR3 coding DNA: TGTGCCAGCAGATTAAGGGAGCGCACCGGGGAGCTGTTTTTT.

This clone was detected only a few times. The gene calls are TRBV11-3 and TRBJ2-3; D unresolved. Germline lookup yields CDR1 SGHNT and CDR2 YENEEA. The CDR3 has 13 amino acids. Trimming removed 0 bases from V and 2 bases from J, with 3 bases in between. The CDR3 DNA is TGTGCCAGCAGCTTAGACCTCACAGATACGCAGTATTTT. Translation: CASSLDLTDTQYF.

The CDR3 sequence is CASSLTGEETQYF. In nucleotides, the CDR3 is TGTGCCAGCAGCTTAACAGGGGAAGAGACCCAGTACTTC. The chain recombines TRBV11-3 with TRBJ2-5; 7 nucleotides agree with TRBD1. Germline CDR1 is SGHNT and CDR2 is YENEEA. Trimming at V came to 2 bases and at J to 3 bases, leaving 0 bases not matched to a gene. This CDR3 is built from 13 residues.

This rearrangement joins TRBV5-1 to TRBJ1-3; D is unclear. Deletions cut 0 bases from V and 2 bases from J, with 12 bases between. Per germline, CDR1 SGHRS and CDR2 YFSETQ. The CDR3 has 16 amino acids. This CDR3 reads CASSLDRPRAGNTIYF. In nucleotides, the CDR3 is TGCGCCAGCAGCTTGGACAGACCTCGAGCTGGAAACACCATATATTTT.

This rearrangement joins TRBV19 to TRBJ2-5, with 7 bases lining up with TRBD1. This CDR3 spans 14 amino acids. Germline lookup yields CDR1 LNHDA and CDR2 SQIVND (reference sequence). The trim removed 7 bases at V and 4 bases at J, leaving 9 bases unmatched. The CDR3 DNA reads as TGTGCCAGTACCTCGACAGGGTGGGGAGAGACCCAGTACTTC. Translation gives CASTSTGWGETQYF.

This clone was observed a single time. The gene calls are TRBV10-3 and TRBJ2-2; 7 bases are a match to TRBD2. CDR3 size: 15 residues. The germline V gene has CDR1 ENHRY and CDR2 SYGVKD. After removal of 10 bases from V and 0 bases from J, the junction contained 8 bases not matched to a gene. The CDR3 sequence: CATNPLAANTGELFF. The CDR3, as DNA: TGTGCCACCAACCCTCTAGCGGCGAACACCGGGGAGCTGTTTTTT.

This chain joins TRBV6-5 and TRBJ1-2; D is perhaps TRBD1 (5 bases). This CDR3 comprises 16 residues. Germline V lookup: CDR1 MNHEY, CDR2 SVGAGI. Trimming took 4 bases from V and 4 from J, leaving 19 bases between them. For the CDR3, the DNA is TGTGCCAGCAGTTCATCCGGGGGGGATAGCCCCTATGGCTACACCTTC. Amino acid sequence: CASSSSGGDSPYGYTF.

This chain connects TRBV19 to TRBJ1-5; D is undetermined. From germline, CDR1 is LNHDA and CDR2 SQIVND (reference sequence). This CDR3 has 16 amino acids. The V and J ends lost 0 bases and 4 bases respectively, with 13 bases between them. In DNA, the CDR3 is TGTGCCAGTAGTATAGATCCCCGGGGTGGTAATCAGCCCCAGCATTTT. Its protein is CASSIDPRGGNQPQHF. Complete variable domain (other parts from reference TRBV19 and TRBJ1-5): DGGITQSPKYLFRKEGQNVTLSCEQNLNHDAMYWYRQDPGQGLRLIYYSQIVNDFQKGDIAEGYSVSREKKESFPLTVTSAQKNPTAFYLCASSIDPRGGNQPQHFGDGTRLSIL.

This sequence joins TRBV24-1 and TRBJ2-3, with D tentatively TRBD1 (6 bases). The CDR3 has 14 amino acids. V lost 7 bases and J lost 2, with 12 bases in between. Per germline, CDR1 KGHDR and CDR2 SFDVKD. The DNA for the CDR3 is TGTGCCACCAGGGAGACAGGCCCCACAGATACGCAGTATTTT. Its protein product is CATRETGPTDTQYF.

The chain recombines TRBV18 with TRBJ1-3, with D perhaps matching TRBD1 (5 bases). The germline V and J ends were trimmed by 5 bases and 2 bases, with 13 bases remaining between them. The germline V gene has CDR1 KGHSH and CDR2 LQKENI. This CDR3 spans 15 amino acids. The CDR3 nucleotides read TGTGCCAGCTCAACAACAGGAGGGACTGGAAACACCATATATTTT. Translating gives CASSTTGGTGNTIYF.